The clone carrying this T cell receptor beta chain showed up just a few times. Its antigen is as yet unknown. Germline values: CDR1 MNHNY, CDR2 SVGAGI (reference sequence). This CDR3 contains 12 residues. Between the trimmed V and J ends, which lost 5 bases and 9 bases, there was a span of 11 bases. The data were obtained in a study of T-cell memory formation after mild COVID-19. After 5'RACE with constant-segment primers, TCR alpha and TCR beta cDNA libraries carrying sample barcodes and UMIs were obtained. MiXCR, run by TCRdb on the 5' RACE reads, gives a single entry per CDR3 protein. The sample yields some 300,000 distinct CDR3 sequences, around a fifth seen once. General study points: A second wave expanding day 15 to 37 was CD4+-biased; contracting clones were balanced. Of the contracting clones, CD4+ ones lay mainly in CM and EM, and CD8+ ones in EMRA.

The genes are TRBV6-6 and TRBJ2-1, with D unresolved. Material: PBMCs or a T cell subset sorted from them (not recorded which). The receptor's source is a man younger than 35 who had mild COVID-19 (a few samples of this study predate the infection). Cell type and time point are not known. The chain's CDR3 is CASSLASREQFF. The CDR3 coding sequence is TGTGCCAGCAGTCTGGCGTCTCGTGAGCAGTTCTTC.